A single sample is the source of the 21 T cell receptor beta chains below, sequenced in a study of blood T cell repertoires in COVID-19. Sequencing used immunoSEQ multiplex PCR; TCRdb keeps in-frame clones, though not all of them. The sample includes under 250,000 clones, 85% to 90% of them seen just once. Sequences were obtained from PBMCs or T cells enriched from blood (not recorded which). These receptor sequences come from a woman aged 18-35 years in a cohort exposed to, infected with or recovered from COVID-19 (not recorded which).

This clone was counted only a few times. This chain links TRBV19 with TRBJ1-6, with 8 bases lining up with TRBD1. Germline V CDR1 and CDR2: LNHDA, SQIVND (reference sequence). The CDR3 contains 15 residues. Losses at the gene ends were 5 bases for V and 7 bases for J; bases not matched to a gene: 7. The CDR3 spells CASSAGQGGNSPLHF. The CDR3 region has the DNA TGTGCCAGTAGTGCCGGACAGGGTGGGAATTCACCCCTCCACTTT. Looking up the rest from reference TRBV19 and TRBJ1-6 gives the full variable domain: DGGITQSPKYLFRKEGQNVTLSCEQNLNHDAMYWYRQDPGQGLRLIYYSQIVNDFQKGDIAEGYSVSREKKESFPLTVTSAQKNPTAFYLCASSAGQGGNSPLHFGNGTRLTVT.

Turning to this clone: The DNA is left out, because the CDR3 cannot be placed on it with certainty; the CDR3 is given as TCRdb lists it. This CDR3 is CASSTSGYADTQYF. The rearrangement uses TRBV11-2 and TRBJ2-3; the DNA was not used to check the table's D call, TRBD2. The CDR3 length is 14 residues, termini included. Per germline, CDR1 SGHAT and CDR2 FQNNGV.

The V gene is TRBV24-1, the J gene TRBJ2-1; weak D call: TRBD2 (6 bases). This CDR3 comprises 12 residues. V was clipped by 9 bases and J by 7 bases, with 12 bases between them. Germline values: CDR1 KGHDR, CDR2 SFDVKD. The CDR3 nucleotides are TGTGCCACCGGGGGGACCCCTAATGAGCAGTTCTTC. It is translated as CATGGTPNEQFF.

The CDR3 protein is CASSPRDSLTNTIYF. In nucleotides, the CDR3 is TGTGCCAGCAGCCCACGGGACAGTCTGACGAACACCATATATTTT. This chain links TRBV7-9 with TRBJ1-3; 7 bases map to TRBD1. Germline assignment: CDR1 SEHNR and CDR2 FQNEAQ (reference sequence). J gave up 7 bases and V 5 bases, and 11 bases lay outside the gene matches. There are 15 residues in the CDR3.

This clone has only one observation. The rearrangement joins TRBV4-2 to TRBJ2-1; 9 nucleotides match TRBD2. This CDR3 is 19 amino acids long. Germline V lookup: CDR1 LGHNA, CDR2 YNFKEQ. Trimming at V came to 1 base and at J to 1 base, leaving 11 bases not matched to a gene. CDR3: CASSQVAAGGPMSYNEQFF. The CDR3 nucleotides read TGTGCCAGCAGCCAAGTAGCCGCGGGAGGGCCTATGTCCTACAATGAGCAGTTCTTC.

This rearrangement joins TRBV7-6 to TRBJ2-7; TRBD1 might be the D (5 bases). Germline CDR1 is SGHVS and CDR2 is FNYEAQ. Trimming removed 2 bases from V and 3 bases from J, with 14 bases in between. This CDR3 is built from 15 residues. The CDR3 is CASSLRTDSYYEQYF. CDR3 sequence (DNA): TGTGCCAGCAGCTTACGGACCGACAGTTACTACGAGCAGTACTTC. The variable domain in full, completed from reference TRBV7-6 and TRBJ2-7, reads GAGVSQSPRYKVTKRGQDVALRCDPISGHVSLYWYRQALGQGPEFLTYFNYEAQQDKSGLPNDRFSAERPEGSISTLTIQRTEQRDSAMYRCASSLRTDSYYEQYFGPGTRLTVT.

The rearrangement uses TRBV9 and TRBJ2-3, with D perhaps TRBD2 (7 bases). In germline, CDR1 is SGDLS, CDR2 YYNGEE. The ends were cut back, 3 bases at V and 4 bases at J, with 18 bases in the middle. This CDR3 has 16 residues. The chain's CDR3 is CASSADTGRAPDTQYF. The CDR3 DNA sequence: TGTGCCAGCAGCGCCGATACAGGGAGGGCCCCAGATACGCAGTATTTT.

The chain recombines TRBV4-1 with TRBJ2-5, with D unresolved. Trimming pared 2 bases from V and 7 bases from J, leaving 8 bases between. The CDR3 contains 12 residues. Germline V gene data show CDR1 as MGHRA and CDR2 as YSYEKL. CDR3 sequence reads: CASSQPPGTQYF. The CDR3 nucleotides read TGCGCCAGCAGCCAACCCCCAGGGACCCAGTACTTC.

This chain joins TRBV6-5 and TRBJ2-7; D may be TRBD2 (6 bases). CDR1 is MNHEY, CDR2 SVGAGI, per germline. The CDR3 consists of 13 residues. V lost 6 bases to trimming and J lost 3 bases, with 12 bases between them. CDR3 nucleotides: TGTGCCAGCAGCGATAGACTAGTCTACGAGCAGTACTTC. It yields the protein CASSDRLVYEQYF.

This chain joins TRBV10-1 and TRBJ2-5, with D unclear. Germline values: CDR1 WNHNN, CDR2 SYGVQD (reference sequence). The CDR3 totals 14 residues. V was shortened by 3 bases and J by 4 bases, with 12 bases between the two germline ends. CDR3: CASSDPSGPETQYF. The CDR3 bases are TGCGCCAGCAGTGACCCCTCTGGGCCAGAGACCCAGTACTTC.

The CDR3: CASSQVLAIGSGANVLTF. CDR3 DNA: TGTGCCAGCAGCCAAGTTCTAGCGATTGGCTCTGGGGCCAACGTCCTGACTTTC. The chain is built from TRBV3-1 (or the pseudogene TRBV3-2) and TRBJ2-6; a weak D match, TRBD2 (6 bases). Germline V lookup: CDR1 LGHDT, CDR2 YNNKEL (reference sequence). The V gene lost 1 base and the J gene lost 0 bases, with 13 bases spanning the gap. There are 18 residues in the CDR3.

This chain uses TRBV19 with TRBJ1-2, with 8 bases aligning to TRBD1. From germline, CDR1 is LNHDA and CDR2 SQIVND (reference sequence). J lost 8 bases, V lost 3 bases, and 11 bases had no gene match. This CDR3 is 15 amino acids long. The DNA for the CDR3 is TGTGCCAGTAGTATCGCTCTGGACAGGGAATGGGGCTACACCTTC. Protein sequence: CASSIALDREWGYTF.

This chain joins TRBV27 and TRBJ1-2; 11 nucleotides match TRBD1. The CDR3 runs 13 residues. V gave up 8 bases and J gave up 4 bases; unmatched junction bases: 3. Germline-derived CDR1 and CDR2 are MNHEY and SMNVEV (reference sequence). The CDR3 is CASGQGASYGYTF. CDR3 nucleotide sequence: TGTGCCAGCGGACAGGGGGCGTCCTATGGCTACACCTTC.

V and J are TRBV9 and TRBJ2-7; TRBD2 matches 8 bases. The germline gives CDR1 SGDLS, CDR2 YYNGEE. CDR3 length: 15 residues. The J segment lost 1 base and the V segment lost 3 bases, leaving 6 bases of the junction unmatched. DNA of the CDR3: TGTGCCAGCAGCGAGGATAGCGGGATATCCTACGAGCAGTACTTC. As protein: CASSEDSGISYEQYF.

The chain combines TRBV5-1 with TRBJ2-4, with TRBD2 matching 14 bases. The CDR3 covers 20 residues. V was clipped by 0 bases and J by 1 base; unmatched bases: 9. Germline CDR1 SGHRS, CDR2 YFSETQ. The DNA of the CDR3 is TGCGCCAGCAGCTTGGACGGGACTAGCGGGAGACGGGGGGCCAAAAACATTCAGTACTTC. This sequence encodes CASSLDGTSGRRGAKNIQYF.

The chain combines TRBV18 with TRBJ1-4; no clear D. The CDR3 is 13 amino acids. V lost 2 bases and J 7 bases, leaving 8 bases between the germline ends. Germline V lookup: CDR1 KGHSH, CDR2 LQKENI. CDR3 residues: CASSPMSSEKLFF. The CDR3 region has the DNA TGTGCCAGCTCACCAATGTCTAGTGAAAAACTGTTTTTT.

The chain joins TRBV4-1 to TRBJ2-1; TRBD2 agrees at 11 bases. Germline V gene lookup returns CDR1 MGHRA and CDR2 YSYEKL. V lost 3 bases, J lost 8 bases, and 12 bases stayed unmatched. The CDR3 runs to 17 residues. The CDR3 region has the DNA TGCGCCAGCAGCCAGGGGTTAGCGGGAGGGCGAGGGGATGAGCAGTTCTTC. Protein: CASSQGLAGGRGDEQFF.

This chain joins TRBV3-1 (or the pseudogene TRBV3-2) and TRBJ2-4; the match to TRBD1 covers 8 bases. From germline, CDR1 is LGHDT and CDR2 YNNKEL (reference sequence). Germline trimming cut 0 bases from V and 0 bases from J; bases unmatched to any gene: 1. There are 16 residues in the CDR3. The CDR3, as DNA: TGTGCCAGCAGCCAAGACAGGGGGCTAGCCAAAAACATTCAGTACTTC. Its protein product is CASSQDRGLAKNIQYF.

This chain links TRBV28 with TRBJ1-5; possibly TRBD1 for D (5 bases). The CDR3 is 16 amino acids. V was shortened by 11 bases and J by 2 bases, with 22 bases between the two germline ends. Germline V CDR1 and CDR2: MDHEN, SYDVKM. CDR3 in amino acids: CAVLSTRVGGNQPQHF. The CDR3 nucleotides read TGTGCCGTACTCTCCACCAGGGTAGGCGGCAATCAGCCCCAGCATTTT.

The chain uses TRBV6-5 and TRBJ1-5; D is unresolved. Germline lookup yields CDR1 MNHEY and CDR2 SVGAGI. Trimming shortened V by 2 bases and J by 2 bases, and 7 bases separated the two germline ends. This CDR3 is 14 amino acids long. The CDR3 here is CASSYRLGNQPQHF. The CDR3 nucleotides are TGTGCCAGCAGTTACCGTCTTGGCAATCAGCCCCAGCATTTT.

V usage is TRBV18 and J usage is TRBJ2-7; D perhaps matches TRBD1 (6 bases). Deletions cut 3 bases from V and 0 bases from J, with 9 bases between. Germline V gene lookup returns CDR1 KGHSH and CDR2 LQKENI. The CDR3 runs 14 residues. CDR3: CASSPTGTSYEQYF. For the CDR3, the DNA is TGTGCCAGCTCACCGACAGGTACCTCCTACGAGCAGTACTTC.